This T cell receptor (beta chain) was sequenced during a study of regulatory T cells in long-lasting Graves disease. CDR3 regions were amplified by Arm-PCR using iRepertoire HTBI primers to build TCR beta libraries. TCRdb ran MiXCR on the multiplex PCR reads and lists one entry per CDR3 protein. Among 350,000 to 450,000 distinct CDR3 sequences listed, 16% were seen once. This clonotype was seen once. Its antigen remains unidentified. Germline-derived CDR1 and CDR2 are DFQATT and SNEGSKA (reference sequence). The V gene end was trimmed by 6 bases and the J gene end by 4 bases; junction bases not matched to a gene: 7. The CDR3 length is 14 residues. Overall study results and limits: It was in persistent disease that TRBV28, TRBJ1-2 and TRBJ2-5 were favored.

Described time point: newly diagnosed GD, antithyroid drugs for less than 3 months. The TCR library was made from RNA that had been extracted from PBMCs in TRIzol. This same sample was also part of a study on T cells in Graves' hyperthyroidism and ophthalmopathy. That paper adds: Stable hyperthyroidism and ophthalmopathy were separated using 13 V-J signatures.

This specimen consisted of peripheral blood mononuclear cells (PBMCs), obtained at new diagnosis, from a patient treated with antithyroid drugs. The V call is TRBV20-1, the J call TRBJ1-5, with 9 bases that match TRBD1. This receptor was obtained from a man aged 40-50 years with Graves disease. The CDR3 spells CSADDRGRNQPQHF. CDR3 nucleotide sequence: TGCAGTGCCGACGACAGGGGGAGGAATCAGCCCCAGCATTTT.